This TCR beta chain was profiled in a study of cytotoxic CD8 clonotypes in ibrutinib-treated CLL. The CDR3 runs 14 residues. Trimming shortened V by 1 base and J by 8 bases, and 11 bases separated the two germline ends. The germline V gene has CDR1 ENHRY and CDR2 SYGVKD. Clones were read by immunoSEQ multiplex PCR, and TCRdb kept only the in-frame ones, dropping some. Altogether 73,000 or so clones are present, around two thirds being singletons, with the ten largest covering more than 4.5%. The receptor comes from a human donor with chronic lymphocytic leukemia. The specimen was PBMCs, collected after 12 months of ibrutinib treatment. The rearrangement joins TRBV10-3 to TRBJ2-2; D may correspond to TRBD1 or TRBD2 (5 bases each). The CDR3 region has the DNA TGTGCCATCAGTGAGTTCGGGGCTTCGGGGGAGCTGTTTTTT. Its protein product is CAISEFGASGELFF.